Listed here are 29 T cell receptor beta chains from one sample, sequenced in a study of CD8 T cells in Susac syndrome. RNA was extracted with the RNeasy kit, and a quantity of roughly 0.5 to 1 ug was reverse transcribed using random hexamers. Each CDR3 protein is one row after TCRdb ran MiXCR on the immunoSEQ multiplex PCR reads. The sample has about 140,000 distinct CDR3 sequences, approximately 94% seen once. Sample: CD4+ T cells from PBMCs. The receptors stem from a human donor in good health.

The chain uses TRBV5-4 and TRBJ2-7; 11 bases are shared with TRBD1. This CDR3 contains 15 residues. Germline-derived CDR1 and CDR2 are SGHNT and YYREEE (reference sequence). The ends lost 4 bases at V and 3 bases at J; junction bases unmatched: 6. The CDR3 loop reads CASSPGGTGGYEQYF. In nucleotides, the CDR3 is TGTGCCAGCAGCCCAGGGGGGACAGGGGGCTACGAGCAGTACTTC.

The rearrangement joins TRBV5-4 to TRBJ2-5; D possibly uses TRBD1 or TRBD2 (5 bases each). The germline V gene has CDR1 SGHNT and CDR2 YYREEE (reference sequence). The CDR3 runs 15 residues. Trimming removed 4 bases from V and 5 bases from J, with 18 bases in between. The CDR3 coding sequence is TGTGCCAGCAGCAATCCGGGGACCTTGGGGGAGACCCAGTACTTC. This encodes CASSNPGTLGETQYF.

J is TRBJ1-1 and V is TRBV10-1, with 7 bases that match TRBD1. Per germline, CDR1 WNHNN and CDR2 SYGVQD (reference sequence). CDR3 length equals 15 residues. V gave up 3 bases and J gave up 6 bases; unmatched junction bases: 10. The CDR3 nucleotides are TGCGCCAGCAGTGATGAAGGGGGCGCGAGGGCTGAAGCTTTCTTT. Translation: CASSDEGGARAEAFF.

This rearrangement joins TRBV4-1 to TRBJ1-2, with D unclear. V was pared by 4 bases and J by 2 bases, with 17 bases between. Per germline, CDR1 MGHRA and CDR2 YSYEKL. This CDR3 has 16 amino acids. CDR3 sequence (DNA): TGCGCCAGCAGCCGACCCTCGGTGGGAGGGAACTATGGCTACACCTTC. Amino acids: CASSRPSVGGNYGYTF.

The chain is built from TRBV7-2 and TRBJ1-1; perhaps TRBD1 as D (6 bases). V gave up 2 bases and J gave up 4 bases, with 17 bases separating them. From germline, CDR1 is SGHTA and CDR2 FQGNSA. The CDR3 spans 16 residues. CDR3 sequence reads: CASSLPLSGDGTEAFF. The CDR3 nucleotides are TGTGCCAGCAGCTTACCCCTTTCAGGGGACGGCACTGAAGCTTTCTTT.

This chain connects TRBV30 to TRBJ1-5; no reliable D call. In germline, CDR1 is GTSNPN, CDR2 SVGIG (reference sequence). CDR3 length equals 13 residues. V was shortened by 1 base and J by 5 bases, with 9 bases between the two germline ends. The CDR3 region is CAWSGGRDQPQHF. The CDR3 DNA reads as TGTGCCTGGAGTGGAGGGCGCGATCAGCCCCAGCATTTT. Complete variable domain (other parts from reference TRBV30 and TRBJ1-5): SQTIHQWPATLVQPVGSPLSLECTVEGTSNPNLYWYRQAAGRGLQLLFYSVGIGQISSEVPQNLSASRPQDRQFILSSKKLLLSDSGFYLCAWSGGRDQPQHFGDGTRLSIL.

V and J are TRBV29-1 and TRBJ1-4, with D perhaps matching TRBD1 (5 bases). Per the germline V gene, CDR1 is SQVTM and CDR2 is ANQGSEA. V shed 8 bases and J shed 8 bases, with 24 bases lying between them. This CDR3 has 15 residues. In DNA, the CDR3 is TGCAGCTTTGGGGGGGTTCCAGGGAGTGAAGAAAAACTGTTTTTT. Its protein is CSFGGVPGSEEKLFF.

The rearrangement uses TRBV11-2 and TRBJ2-2, with TRBD2 as a possible D gene (5 bases). Trimming shortened V by 2 bases and J by 7 bases, and 14 bases separated the two germline ends. Germline CDR1 and CDR2: SGHAT and FQNNGV. This CDR3 is built from 15 residues. DNA for the CDR3: TGTGCCAGCAGCTTACGAGGGCGTCTAGGCGGGGAGCTGTTTTTT. This gives the protein CASSLRGRLGGELFF.

The chain joins TRBV3-1 to TRBJ1-2, with 11 positions matching TRBD1. This CDR3 has 17 amino acids. The V segment lost 2 bases and the J segment 5 bases; nucleotides outside the gene matches: 10. Germline CDR1 is LGHDT and CDR2 is YNNKEL (reference sequence). In nucleotides, the CDR3 is TGTGCCAGCAGCCAATGGACAGGGGGCCCATTTAGGTATGGCTACACCTTC. It is translated as CASSQWTGGPFRYGYTF.

The chain carries TRBV10-3 and TRBJ2-7; tentative D call: TRBD1 (5 bases). Germline CDR1 is ENHRY and CDR2 is SYGVKD. V lost 4 bases, J lost 5 bases, and 12 bases lay in between. This CDR3 has 13 amino acids. CDR3 nucleotides: TGTGCCATCAGTGCCGCAGGGTCCCACGAGCAGTACTTC. Translating it yields CAISAAGSHEQYF.

This chain links TRBV10-3 with TRBJ2-7; TRBD1 matches at 9 bases. In germline, CDR1 is ENHRY, CDR2 SYGVKD. CDR3 length equals 14 residues. After removal of 8 bases from V and 4 bases from J, the junction contained 9 bases not matched to a gene. The CDR3 reads CAIRPGQGAYEQYF. The DNA for the CDR3 is TGTGCCATCCGTCCGGGACAGGGAGCTTACGAGCAGTACTTC.

The chain combines TRBV20-1 with TRBJ2-1; 7 positions match TRBD2. The germline CDR1 and CDR2 sequences are DFQATT and SNEGSKA (reference sequence). The CDR3 runs 13 residues. V shed 1 base, J shed 6 bases, and the junction held 3 bases outside the gene matches. The CDR3 loop is CSARVASGNEQFF. CDR3 nucleotide sequence: TGCAGTGCTAGAGTAGCTAGCGGCAATGAGCAGTTCTTC.

The chain links TRBV15 to TRBJ2-5, with D unclear. The CDR3 is 14 residues long. Germline V gene lookup returns CDR1 LNHNV and CDR2 YYDKDF (reference sequence). V was trimmed by 5 bases and J by 2 bases, leaving 12 bases between them. For the CDR3, the DNA is TGTGCCACCAGCGGACCCTCAACACAAGAGACCCAGTACTTC. This encodes CATSGPSTQETQYF.

The genes are TRBV7-8 and TRBJ1-1, with a possible D match to TRBD1 (5 bases). The CDR3 is made up of 18 amino acids. Germline V CDR1 and CDR2: SGHVS, FQNEAQ. The V gene lost 5 bases and the J gene lost 0 bases, with 22 bases spanning the gap. For the CDR3, the DNA is TGTGCCAGCAGCCTTCATCCTCTGACAGACAATTTGAACACTGAAGCTTTCTTT. Protein product: CASSLHPLTDNLNTEAFF. Full variable domain (missing parts from reference TRBV7-8 and TRBJ1-1): GAGVSQSPRYKVAKRGQDVALRCDPISGHVSLFWYQQALGQGPEFLTYFQNEAQLDKSGLPSDRFFAERPEGSVSTLKIQRTQQEDSAVYLCASSLHPLTDNLNTEAFFGQGTRLTVV.

This clonotype was counted only a few times. The chain employs TRBV2 and TRBJ2-2; TRBD2 might be the D (6 bases). Looked up from germline, CDR1 is SNHLY and CDR2 is FYNNEI. The CDR3 contains 15 residues. The V gene lost 5 bases and the J gene lost 5 bases, with 15 bases spanning the gap. CDR3 residues: CASSTREMWTGELFF. The CDR3 DNA follows: TGTGCCAGCAGTACCCGGGAGATGTGGACCGGGGAGCTGTTTTTT. The complete variable domain, with remaining parts taken from reference TRBV2 and TRBJ2-2, reads EPEVTQTPSHQVTQMGQEVILRCVPISNHLYFYWYRQILGQKVEFLVSFYNNEISEKSEIFDDQFSVERPDGSNFTLKIRSTKLEDSAMYFCASSTREMWTGELFFGEGSRLTVL.

V and J are TRBV19 and TRBJ2-5; D is unresolved. The CDR3 runs 13 residues. V shed 3 bases and J shed 4 bases, with 9 bases lying between them. Germline V lookup: CDR1 LNHDA, CDR2 SQIVND (reference sequence). CDR3 in amino acids: CASSIRSRETQYF. CDR3 DNA: TGTGCCAGTAGTATTAGGTCAAGAGAGACCCAGTACTTC.

This chain links TRBV6-1 with TRBJ2-7; a possible D gene is TRBD1 (6 bases). V shed 6 bases and J shed 6 bases, with 12 bases lying between them. CDR3 length equals 12 residues. Germline assignment: CDR1 MNHNS and CDR2 SASEGT. As DNA, the CDR3 is TGTGCCAGCAGCTACGACAGGTCCGAGCAGTACTTC. Amino acids: CASSYDRSEQYF.

The chain links TRBV18 to TRBJ1-1, with D perhaps TRBD1 (6 bases). Germline lookup yields CDR1 KGHSH and CDR2 LQKENI. This CDR3 is 17 amino acids long. The V end was cut by 4 bases, the J end by 1 base, with 19 bases between. This CDR3 is CASSLQSGARRNTEAFF. In nucleotides, the CDR3 is TGTGCCAGCTCACTCCAATCAGGGGCCCGAAGGAACACTGAAGCTTTCTTT.

V usage is TRBV12-3 or TRBV12-4 and J usage is TRBJ2-2; 7 positions agree with TRBD2. J lost 6 bases, V lost 8 bases, and 9 bases had no gene match. This CDR3 region has 14 residues. CDR3 amino acids: CASLLGRGPGELFF. The CDR3 region has the DNA TGTGCCAGCCTTTTAGGGAGGGGTCCCGGGGAGCTGTTTTTT.

The rearrangement uses TRBV9 and TRBJ1-2; TRBD1 is a possible D gene (5 bases). Trimming cost V 3 bases and J 4 bases, with 10 bases left between them. Germline V gene data show CDR1 as SGDLS and CDR2 as YYNGEE. This CDR3 region has 13 residues. The CDR3 is CASSGDSTYGYTF. CDR3 nucleotide sequence: TGTGCCAGCAGCGGCGACAGTACCTATGGCTACACCTTC.

The chain joins TRBV5-1 to TRBJ2-3, with D tentatively TRBD2 (6 bases). Germline CDR1 reads SGHRS; CDR2 reads YFSETQ. V was pared by 5 bases and J by 6 bases, with 16 bases between. The CDR3 covers 14 residues. The CDR3 spells CASRNQDGGDTQYF. In DNA form, the CDR3 reads TGCGCCAGCAGGAACCAGGATGGGGGGGATACGCAGTATTTT.

The genes are TRBV30 and TRBJ2-7; a possible D gene is TRBD1 (6 bases). Trimming removed 6 bases at V and 4 bases at J, with 13 bases between. Germline V gene data show CDR1 as GTSNPN and CDR2 as SVGIG (reference sequence). There are 12 residues in the CDR3. The CDR3 nucleotides read TGTGCCTGTACAGGGCAGACTTACGAGCAGTACTTC. It specifies CACTGQTYEQYF. Looking up the rest from reference TRBV30 and TRBJ2-7 gives the full variable domain: SQTIHQWPATLVQPVGSPLSLECTVEGTSNPNLYWYRQAAGRGLQLLFYSVGIGQISSEVPQNLSASRPQDRQFILSSKKLLLSDSGFYLCACTGQTYEQYFGPGTRLTVT.

V and J are TRBV12-3 or TRBV12-4 and TRBJ2-7, with 12 bases that match TRBD2. The CDR3 covers 13 residues. Trimming cost V 8 bases and J 4 bases; bases outside gene matches: 3. The DNA for the CDR3 is TGTGCCAGCCTCCTAGCGGGAGGGTACGAGCAGTACTTC. Translating gives CASLLAGGYEQYF.

The chain uses TRBV20-1 and TRBJ1-2; the D gene is possibly TRBD1 (6 bases). This CDR3 region has 14 residues. CDR1 DFQATT and CDR2 SNEGSKA come from the germline V gene (reference sequence). With 3 bases removed from V and 0 bases from J, the gap between germline ends came to 11 bases. The CDR3 is CSASPQGANYGYTF. CDR3 bases: TGCAGTGCTAGCCCACAGGGAGCTAACTATGGCTACACCTTC.

This clonotype appeared once. This chain connects TRBV5-4 to TRBJ2-7, with 8 nucleotides matching TRBD1. With 3 bases clipped from V and 5 bases from J, the junction kept 7 bases outside the gene matches. The CDR3 runs to 14 residues. Germline CDR1 and CDR2: SGHNT and YYREEE (reference sequence). CDR3 residues: CASSSRQGADEQYF. CDR3 DNA: TGTGCCAGCAGCTCACGGCAGGGGGCTGACGAGCAGTACTTC.

This chain uses TRBV19 with TRBJ2-1; 16 bases are a match to TRBD2. This CDR3 is built from 20 residues. Unmatched junction bases numbered 10, after V lost 0 bases and J lost 5 bases. Germline loops: CDR1 LNHDA, CDR2 SQIVND (reference sequence). CDR3 in amino acids: CASSIDRSGTSGRVNNEQFF. CDR3 nucleotide sequence: TGTGCCAGTAGTATAGATCGTTCAGGGACTAGCGGGAGGGTCAACAATGAGCAGTTCTTC.

This chain connects TRBV30 to TRBJ2-5, with 10 bases matching TRBD1. CDR1 and CDR2 (germline): GTSNPN, SVGIG (reference sequence). CDR3 length equals 17 residues. V was pared by 1 base and J by 5 bases, with 13 bases of the junction left unmatched. DNA for the CDR3: TGTGCCTGGAGTGGGGAACCGACAGGGGGCGACGGTGAGACCCAGTACTTC. Translating it yields CAWSGEPTGGDGETQYF.

This CDR3 is CASRSSTGHGLEQYF. The DNA of the CDR3 is TGTGCCAGCAGGTCCTCGACAGGGCATGGTCTCGAGCAGTACTTC. The chain carries TRBV6-6 and TRBJ2-7; 7 nucleotides align to TRBD1. V dropped 6 bases and J dropped 6; count of bases not matched to a gene: 14. The CDR3 has 15 amino acids. In germline, CDR1 is MNHNY, CDR2 SVGAGI (reference sequence).

V is TRBV6-2 or TRBV6-3 and J is TRBJ1-1, with a possible D match to TRBD1 (5 bases). The CDR3 runs to 16 residues. CDR1 MNHEY and CDR2 SVGEGT come from the germline V gene. Trimming removed 5 bases at V and 0 bases at J, with 16 bases between. The CDR3 bases are TGTGCCAGCAGTCATATCGGGGGGGTCATGAACACTGAAGCTTTCTTT. Translation gives CASSHIGGVMNTEAFF.